This T cell receptor beta chain stems from a study of T-cell memory formation after mild COVID-19 (dated by TCRdb to the early 2020s). For the wider study: TCR sequence clusters from the two donors were found to be largely donor specific. In a couple of donors, T-cell clones that expanded and contracted after mild COVID-19 were followed by sequencing TCRalpha and TCRbeta repertoires longitudinally. The cohort was made up of two young adult volunteers, one female and one male, who were previously healthy.

The CDR3 sequence holds 15 residues, the cysteine and phenylalanine included. Here the CDR3 DNA is all that survives: 45 bases in frame from base 1. Trimming takes 0 bases from V and 2 bases from J, and the germline ends sit 10 bases apart. CDR1 SGHRS and CDR2 YFSETQ were looked up in the germline V gene. What the study reported, not specific to this receptor: The study covered only a couple of mild cases, and larger cohorts including severe cases with pre-infection samples were considered necessary. Some responding clones were found in pre-infection memory, which suggests that pre-existing cross-reactive memory T cells took part in the SARS-CoV-2 response. Whether the second-wave clones peaking on day 37 were SARS-CoV-2 specific was not confirmed. From day 15 to 85, contracting clones showed balanced CD4/CD8 phenotypes, whereas a second wave of clones that expanded from day 15 to 37 leaned towards CD4+. Contracting CD4+ clones were found mainly in CM and EM memory subsets, while CD8+ clones were enriched in EMRA.

This clonotype was seen ten or more times. Its antigen target is currently unknown. Per-base quality was not reported, and no clone a single base away is much larger than it. PBMCs were isolated by Ficoll-Paque density gradient centrifugation. Sequencing was performed on an Illumina NovaSeq 6000. cDNA libraries for TCRalpha and TCRbeta were prepared by 5'RACE using constant-segment primers, with sample barcodes and unique molecular identifiers added. RNA was extracted from every sample with Trizol reagent. The libraries were amplified in two PCR steps, and the second step added a second sample barcode and Illumina TruSeq adapters. Sequencing of the libraries was done on an Illumina NovaSeq, producing 2 x 150 bp paired-end reads. Per the source publication's procedure: Demultiplexing of reads and collapsing into UMI-guided consensus sequences were performed with migec v1.2.7. Using mixcr v2.1.11, UMI consensuses were aligned to TRA and TRB V and J templates and then assembled into clonotypes. A clonotype was counted as expanded or contracted only if both edgeR and NoisET called the change significant, with noise models trained on biological replicates. For edgeR calls, the cutoffs were a false discovery rate-adjusted p below 0.01 and a log2 fold-change threshold of 1. PCA with hierarchical clustering of max-normalized trajectories of the 1000 most abundant clonotypes was used as exploratory dynamics analysis. Each responding clone was given a CD4 or CD8 phenotype based on the CD4+ and CD8+ repertoires, which had been sequenced separately. TCRdb trimmed public reads at Q25 via fastp, called clones via MiXCR and kept in-frame beta chains. One record per CDR3 amino acid sequence lists the most common genes and DNA. Clone size and V and J calls follow TCRdb, not the original study. The sample table contains approximately 290,000 distinct CDR3 sequences; only one count was recorded for 8% to 9% of them. The ten largest clonotypes hold approximately 22% of the sample.

The rearrangement combines TRBV5-1 with TRBJ2-3; the D gene assignment is ambiguous. Sequencing input: PBMCs or a T cell subset sorted from them (not recorded which). The clonotype comes from a man younger than 30 who had mild COVID-19 (a few samples of this study predate the infection). The sample titles of this study are shuffled in the database, so cell type and time point are left out; the donor was told from shared clones. The sequence in DNA is TGCGCCAGCAGCTTGGGAGTGGGTCCCACAGATACGCAGTATTTT. Translated, this gives CASSLGVGPTDTQYF.